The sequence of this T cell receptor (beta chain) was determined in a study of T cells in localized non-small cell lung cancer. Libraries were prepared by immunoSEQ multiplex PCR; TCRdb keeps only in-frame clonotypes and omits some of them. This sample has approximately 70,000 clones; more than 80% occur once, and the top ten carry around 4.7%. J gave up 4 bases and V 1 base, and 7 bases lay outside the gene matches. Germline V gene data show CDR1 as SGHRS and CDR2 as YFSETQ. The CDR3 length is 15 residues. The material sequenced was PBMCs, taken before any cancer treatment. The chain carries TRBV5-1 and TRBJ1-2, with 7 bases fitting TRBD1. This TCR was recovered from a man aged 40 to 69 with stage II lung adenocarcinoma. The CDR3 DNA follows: TGCGCCAGCAGCTTGATGAGGGGGCGAAGCTATGGCTACACCTTC. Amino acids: CASSLMRGRSYGYTF.